The sequence of this T cell receptor (beta chain) was determined in a study of T cell changes during pregnancy in multiple sclerosis. The CDR3 is 15 amino acids. With 2 bases removed from V and 2 bases from J, the gap between germline ends came to 10 bases. From germline, CDR1 is KGHSH and CDR2 LQKENI. The protocol was immunoSEQ multiplex PCR, while the TCRdb copy is restricted to in-frame clones and leaves out a portion. This table holds over 50,000 clones, over 75% found once. The specimen comprised peripheral blood, sampled in the first trimester of pregnancy. The chain couples TRBV18 to TRBJ1-3; weak D call: TRBD1 (5 bases). This receptor was taken from a female donor with multiple sclerosis, enrolled in a pregnancy study. The CDR3 DNA is TGTGCCAGCTCACCAGTGGGGGGAACTGGAAACACCATATATTTT. Protein product: CASSPVGGTGNTIYF.